Below, 13 T cell receptor beta chains from the same sample are listed, as sequenced in a study of blood T cell repertoires in COVID-19. Clones were sequenced by immunoSEQ multiplex PCR, and TCRdb holds only the in-frame ones, with some missing. The repertoire includes 96,000 or so clones, 85% to 95% of them detected once, and 1.7% sits in the top ten. Sequenced material: peripheral blood. These receptors all stem from a man aged 55 to 70 with acute or convalescent COVID-19.

The chain is built from TRBV24-1 and TRBJ2-1; D gene ambiguous. V shed 3 bases and J shed 5 bases, with 13 bases lying between them. There are 15 residues in the CDR3. CDR1 KGHDR and CDR2 SFDVKD come from the germline V gene. The CDR3 DNA reads TGTGCCACCAGTGATGCGGCCGAACCCCACAATGAGCAGTTCTTC. As protein: CATSDAAEPHNEQFF.

The rearrangement links TRBV29-1 to TRBJ1-4; D not certain. The germline CDR1 and CDR2 sequences are SQVTM and ANQGSEA. CDR3 size: 13 residues. The V and J ends lost 4 bases and 8 bases respectively, with 14 bases between them. CDR3 region: CSVGSGPGEKLFF. CDR3 sequence (DNA): TGCAGCGTTGGTAGCGGACCCGGGGAAAAACTGTTTTTT. The full variable domain, in which reference TRBV29-1 and TRBJ1-4 provide the parts outside the CDR3, is SAVISQKPSRDICQRGTSLTIQCQVDSQVTMMFWYRQQPGQSLTLIATANQGSEATYESGFVIDKFPISRPNLTFSTLTVSNMSPEDSSIYLCSVGSGPGEKLFFGSGTQLSVL.

The V call is TRBV7-9, the J call TRBJ1-2; unclear D gene. The CDR3 spans 11 residues. The germline CDR1 and CDR2 sequences are SEHNR and FQNEAQ (reference sequence). V gave up 5 bases and J gave up 8 bases, with 9 bases separating them. The CDR3 loop reads CASSPGSGYTF. Here the CDR3 DNA reads TGTGCCAGCAGCCCCGGTAGCGGCTACACCTTC.

The rearrangement links TRBV19 to TRBJ2-1; 7 nucleotides agree with TRBD2. Trimming removed 3 bases from V and 5 bases from J; junction bases left unmatched: 7. In germline, CDR1 is LNHDA, CDR2 SQIVND (reference sequence). The CDR3 consists of 15 residues. CDR3 in DNA: TGTGCCAGTAGTATCGGGGGGAGGGCTGACAATGAGCAGTTCTTC. Translated, it gives CASSIGGRADNEQFF.

The V gene is TRBV28, the J gene TRBJ2-4, with a weak D call TRBD2 (6 bases). Germline V CDR1 and CDR2: MDHEN, SYDVKM. V was clipped by 8 bases and J by 3 bases, with 14 bases between them. There are 14 residues in the CDR3. This CDR3 is CASEGAGGKNIQYF. CDR3 nucleotides: TGTGCCAGCGAAGGGGCCGGGGGCAAAAACATTCAGTACTTC.

The rearrangement links TRBV11-3 to TRBJ2-3; 11 nucleotides match TRBD2. The germline CDR1 and CDR2 sequences are SGHNT and YENEEA. The CDR3 has 16 amino acids. V was pared by 0 bases and J by 4 bases, with 3 bases of the junction left unmatched. Here the CDR3 DNA reads TGTGCCAGCAGCTTAGAGGGTAGCGGGAGGGCAGATACGCAGTATTTT. Residues: CASSLEGSGRADTQYF. Based on the CDR3 plus reference TRBV11-3 and TRBJ2-3, the full variable domain is EAGVVQSPRYKIIEKKQPVAFWCNPISGHNTLYWYLQNLGQGPELLIRYENEEAVDDSQLPKDRFSAERLKGVDSTLKIQPAELGDSAVYLCASSLEGSGRADTQYFGPGTRLTVL.

In DNA, the CDR3 is TGTGCCAGCAGCGTAGGTGGGCAGGGGAACTATGGCTACACCTTC. Protein: CASSVGGQGNYGYTF. The chain links TRBV9 to TRBJ1-2, with D maybe TRBD1 (6 bases). V shed 0 bases and J shed 2 bases, with 11 bases lying between them. This CDR3 has 15 residues. Germline assignment: CDR1 SGDLS and CDR2 YYNGEE.

V usage is TRBV9 and J usage is TRBJ1-2; the D is unclear. From germline, CDR1 is SGDLS and CDR2 YYNGEE. The CDR3 sequence is 13 residues long. Trimming shortened V by 0 bases and J by 8 bases, and 11 bases separated the two germline ends. CDR3 residues: CASSVEAGNGYTF. CDR3 sequence (DNA): TGTGCCAGCAGCGTAGAGGCAGGTAACGGCTACACCTTC.

The chain uses TRBV7-9 and TRBJ2-1; 10 nucleotides align to TRBD2. From germline, CDR1 is SEHNR and CDR2 FQNEAQ (reference sequence). J gave up 3 bases and V 3 bases, and 5 bases lay outside the gene matches. The CDR3 covers 16 residues. CDR3 in amino acids: CASSFYSGRNYNEQFF. The CDR3 region has the DNA TGTGCCAGCAGCTTCTATAGCGGGAGGAACTACAATGAGCAGTTCTTC. Looking up the rest from reference TRBV7-9 and TRBJ2-1 gives the full variable domain: DTGVSQNPRHKITKRGQNVTFRCDPISEHNRLYWYRQTLGQGPEFLTYFQNEAQLEKSRLLSDRFSAERPKGSFSTLEIQRTEQGDSAMYLCASSFYSGRNYNEQFFGPGTRLTVL.

This sequence joins TRBV5-6 and TRBJ2-1, with a possible D match to TRBD2 (6 bases). Per the germline V gene, CDR1 is SGHDT and CDR2 is YYEEEE. The length of the CDR3 is 14 residues. Trimming removed 1 base from V and 9 bases from J, with 14 bases in between. The CDR3 bases are TGTGCCAGCAGCTTGCGCGGGACCGAGGGTGAGCAGTTCTTC. Protein sequence: CASSLRGTEGEQFF.

V and J are TRBV7-2 and TRBJ2-7, with TRBD2 as a possible D gene (7 bases). V was pared by 1 base and J by 4 bases, with 11 bases between. The CDR3 is 14 amino acids. The V gene's germline CDR1 is SGHTA and CDR2 FQGNSA. The CDR3, as DNA: TGTGCCAGCAGCTTAGGGGGGGGCGGGTACGAGCAGTACTTC. Amino acid sequence: CASSLGGGGYEQYF. Full variable domain (rest looked up from reference TRBV7-2 and TRBJ2-7): GAGVSQSPSNKVTEKGKDVELRCDPISGHTALYWYRQSLGQGLEFLIYFQGNSAPDKSGLPSDRFSAERTGGSVSTLTIQRTQQEDSAVYLCASSLGGGGYEQYFGPGTRLTVT.

The V call is TRBV7-3, the J call TRBJ2-5; 9 positions agree with TRBD2. V shed 5 bases, J shed 3 bases, and the junction held 4 bases outside the gene matches. The CDR3 runs to 14 residues. Looked up from germline, CDR1 is SGHTA and CDR2 is FQGTGA. CDR3 loop: CASSPLAGEETQYF. CDR3 sequence (DNA): TGTGCCAGCAGCCCGTTAGCGGGAGAAGAGACCCAGTACTTC.

The chain recombines TRBV7-2 with TRBJ2-5, with 11 bases matching TRBD2. The germline V gene encodes CDR1 SGHTA and CDR2 FQGNSA. The CDR3 spans 15 residues. Unmatched junction bases numbered 4, after V lost 6 bases and J lost 1 base. The CDR3 protein is CASSPSGGLQETQYF. In DNA form, the CDR3 reads TGTGCCAGCAGTCCTAGCGGGGGGCTCCAAGAGACCCAGTACTTC.